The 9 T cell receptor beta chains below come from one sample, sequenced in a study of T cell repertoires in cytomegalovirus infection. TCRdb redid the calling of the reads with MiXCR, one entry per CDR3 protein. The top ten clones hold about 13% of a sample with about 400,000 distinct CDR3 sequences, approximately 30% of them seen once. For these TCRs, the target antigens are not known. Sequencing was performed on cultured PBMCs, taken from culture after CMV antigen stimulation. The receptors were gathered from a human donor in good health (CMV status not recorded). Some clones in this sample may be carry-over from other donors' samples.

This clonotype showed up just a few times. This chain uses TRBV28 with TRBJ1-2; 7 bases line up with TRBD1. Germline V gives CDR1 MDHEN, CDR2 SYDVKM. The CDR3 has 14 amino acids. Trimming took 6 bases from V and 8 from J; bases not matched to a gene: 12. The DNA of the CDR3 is TGTGCCAGCAGGACCCCCGGGACAGCGGGGGGCTACACCTTC. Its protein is CASRTPGTAGGYTF.

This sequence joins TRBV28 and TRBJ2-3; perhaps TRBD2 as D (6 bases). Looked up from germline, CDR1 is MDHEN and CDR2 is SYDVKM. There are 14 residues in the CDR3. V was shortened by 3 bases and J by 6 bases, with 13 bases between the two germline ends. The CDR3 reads CASSFSGPGDTQYF. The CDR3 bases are TGTGCCAGCAGTTTTAGCGGCCCGGGGGATACGCAGTATTTT. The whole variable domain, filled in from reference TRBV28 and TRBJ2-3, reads DVKVTQSSRYLVKRTGEKVFLECVQDMDHENMFWYRQDPGLGLRLIYFSYDVKMKEKGDIPEGYSVSREKKERFSLILESASTNQTSMYLCASSFSGPGDTQYFGPGTRLTVL.

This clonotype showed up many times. The CDR3 DNA sequence: TGTGCCAGCAGCCCATTGACAGGGCGGGCTGGCGGGGGTAGAGAGACCCAGTACTTC. Translation gives CASSPLTGRAGGGRETQYF. The chain carries TRBV7-8 and TRBJ2-5; either TRBD1 or TRBD2 may supply D (7 bases each). The length of the CDR3 is 19 residues. Germline V gene data show CDR1 as SGHVS and CDR2 as FQNEAQ. The V end was cut by 5 bases, the J end by 4 bases, with 29 bases between.

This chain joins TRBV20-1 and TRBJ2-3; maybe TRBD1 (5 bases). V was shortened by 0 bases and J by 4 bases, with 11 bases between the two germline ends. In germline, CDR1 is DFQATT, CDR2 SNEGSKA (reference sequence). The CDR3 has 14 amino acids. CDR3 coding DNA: TGCAGTGCTAGAGATCAGGGCAGCGCAGATACGCAGTATTTT. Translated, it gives CSARDQGSADTQYF.

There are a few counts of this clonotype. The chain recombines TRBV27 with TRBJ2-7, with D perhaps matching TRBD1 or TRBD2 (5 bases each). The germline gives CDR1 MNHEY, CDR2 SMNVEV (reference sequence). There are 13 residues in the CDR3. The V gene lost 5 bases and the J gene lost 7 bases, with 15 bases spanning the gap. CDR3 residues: CASSPPGTREQYF. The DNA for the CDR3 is TGTGCCAGCAGTCCCCCCGGGACGAGGGAGCAGTACTTC.

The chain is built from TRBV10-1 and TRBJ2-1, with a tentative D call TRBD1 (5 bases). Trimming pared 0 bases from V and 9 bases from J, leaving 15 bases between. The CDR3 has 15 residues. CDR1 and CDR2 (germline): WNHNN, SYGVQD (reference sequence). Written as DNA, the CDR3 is TGCGCCAGCAGTGAGTCGTTGGGCAGTCAGGGTGAGCAGTTCTTC. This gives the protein CASSESLGSQGEQFF.

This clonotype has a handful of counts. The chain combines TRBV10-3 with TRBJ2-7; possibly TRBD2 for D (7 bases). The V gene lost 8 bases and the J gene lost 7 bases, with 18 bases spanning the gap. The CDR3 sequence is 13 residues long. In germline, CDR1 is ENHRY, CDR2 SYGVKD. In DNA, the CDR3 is TGTGCCATCGGGGGAGGGGGTTCGGGGGAGCAGTACTTC. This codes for CAIGGGGSGEQYF.

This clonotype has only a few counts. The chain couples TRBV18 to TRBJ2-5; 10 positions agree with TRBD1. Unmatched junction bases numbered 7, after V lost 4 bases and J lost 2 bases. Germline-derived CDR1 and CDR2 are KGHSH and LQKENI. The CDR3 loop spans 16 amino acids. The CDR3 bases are TGTGCCAGCTCACAATCGGGACAGGGGTCACAAGAGACCCAGTACTTC. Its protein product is CASSQSGQGSQETQYF.

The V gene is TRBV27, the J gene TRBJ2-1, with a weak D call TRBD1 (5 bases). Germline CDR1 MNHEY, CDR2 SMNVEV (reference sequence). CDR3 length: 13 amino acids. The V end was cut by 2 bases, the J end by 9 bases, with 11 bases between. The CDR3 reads CASSLARVGEQFF. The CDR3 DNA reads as TGTGCCAGCAGTTTAGCCAGGGTCGGTGAGCAGTTCTTC.